A single T cell receptor beta chain is shown here with its context. No antigen is known for it. This sample stems from a study of T cells expressing NK-cell markers. Findings and caveats of the study: About 6 donors had dominant NKG2C+ clonotypes that comprised roughly 1.0-8% of their CD8+ T cells.

Following a re-call of the 5' RACE reads, TCRdb has one entry per CDR3 protein and lacks DNA. This sample's clone table lists approximately 170,000 distinct CDR3 sequences. Germline V gives CDR1 MRHNA, CDR2 SNTAGT. CDR3 length equals 15 residues. The V gene is TRBV6-4, the J gene TRBJ2-1; no DNA is available, so the TRBD2 call from TCRdb remains unchecked. The sequenced material came from blood T cells: a sorted CD56 or NKG2C T cell subset, CD4+ or CD8+ T cells, or bulk PBMC T cells (not recorded which). The receptor's source is a man aged 18-69 years in good health. CDR3: CASGSGTSGYNEQFF.